The 26 T cell receptor beta chains in this list originate from one sample, sequenced in a study of blood T cell repertoires in COVID-19. The data were produced by immunoSEQ multiplex PCR, yet TCRdb's version contains in-frame clones alone and is incomplete. Altogether 200,000 to 250,000 clones are present, about nine tenths being singletons, with the ten largest covering over 3%. The sequenced material came from PBMCs or T cells enriched from blood (not recorded which). Receptors originate from a woman aged 50 to 60 in a cohort exposed to, infected with or recovered from COVID-19 (not recorded which).

This clone came up a few times. J is TRBJ2-3 and V is TRBV10-1, with D perhaps matching TRBD2 (6 bases). This CDR3 comprises 19 residues. Trimming left V 2 bases short and J 0 bases short, with 21 bases between. Germline V gene lookup returns CDR1 WNHNN and CDR2 SYGVQD (reference sequence). The CDR3 region is CASSERTRCLGGSTDTQYF. The CDR3 DNA reads TGCGCCAGCAGTGAGCGGACCCGATGCTTGGGGGGTAGCACAGATACGCAGTATTTT.

The rearrangement joins TRBV18 to TRBJ1-5; possibly TRBD1 for D (5 bases). CDR1 and CDR2 from the germline V gene are KGHSH and LQKENI. The V end lost 5 bases, the J end lost 5 bases, and 10 bases lay between the germline ends. This CDR3 spans 13 amino acids. The CDR3 loop is CASSFRDDQPQHF. CDR3 nucleotide sequence: TGTGCCAGCTCATTCAGGGATGATCAGCCCCAGCATTTT. Supplemented by reference TRBV18 and TRBJ1-5, the full variable domain reads NAGVMQNPRHLVRRRGQEARLRCSPMKGHSHVYWYRQLPEEGLKFMVYLQKENIIDESGMPKERFSAEFPKEGPSILRIQQVVRGDSAAYFCASSFRDDQPQHFGDGTRLSIL.

V is TRBV5-4 and J is TRBJ1-2; D not resolved. This CDR3 has 13 amino acids. V shed 0 bases and J shed 2 bases, with 5 bases lying between them. CDR1 is SGHNT, CDR2 YYREEE, per germline (reference sequence). In DNA form, the CDR3 reads TGTGCCAGCAGCTTGGTCATGAACTATGGCTACACCTTC. Protein product: CASSLVMNYGYTF.

V and J are TRBV11-2 and TRBJ1-1; D ambiguous. Germline V lookup: CDR1 SGHAT, CDR2 FQNNGV. Trimming pared 4 bases from V and 4 bases from J, leaving 16 bases between. This CDR3 spans 15 amino acids. The CDR3 coding sequence is TGTGCCAGCAGCTCAAGAAAAGTGGCAGGCACTGAAGCTTTCTTT. As protein: CASSSRKVAGTEAFF.

This chain joins TRBV21-1 and TRBJ2-1; the table names TRBD2, a call not compared with the DNA. TRBV21-1 is termed a pseudogene. The CDR3 spans 13 residues. CDR3 in amino acids: CAIGTSGYNEQFF. CDR3 bases: TGTGCCATCGGGACTAGCGGATACAATGAGCAGTTCTTC.

The chain employs TRBV23-1 and TRBJ2-7, with D maybe TRBD1 (5 bases). TRBV23-1 is annotated as an ORF whose role is uncertain. With 3 bases removed from V and 1 base from J, the gap between germline ends came to 13 bases. The CDR3 runs to 15 residues. The CDR3 sequence is CASSQPRQQSYEQYF. The CDR3, as DNA: TGCGCCAGCAGTCAGCCAAGACAGCAGTCCTACGAGCAGTACTTC.

The chain recombines TRBV7-2 with TRBJ1-1; 7 positions agree with TRBD1. The germline V gene has CDR1 SGHTA and CDR2 FQGNSA. The V and J ends lost 3 bases and 7 bases, in that order; junction bases with no gene match: 2. This CDR3 contains 12 residues. CDR3 in DNA: TGTGCCAGCAGCTTCCGGGACAGTGAAGCTTTCTTT. Protein sequence: CASSFRDSEAFF. The entire variable domain, with the rest obtained from reference TRBV7-2 and TRBJ1-1, is as follows: GAGVSQSPSNKVTEKGKDVELRCDPISGHTALYWYRQSLGQGLEFLIYFQGNSAPDKSGLPSDRFSAERTGGSVSTLTIQRTQQEDSAVYLCASSFRDSEAFFGQGTRLTVV.

The V call is TRBV7-2, the J call TRBJ2-5, with a weak D call TRBD2 (6 bases). This CDR3 has 15 amino acids. The V end lost 5 bases, the J end lost 5 bases, and 18 bases lay between the germline ends. Germline values: CDR1 SGHTA, CDR2 FQGNSA. In DNA, the CDR3 is TGTGCCAGCAGCCCGGGGACTCAGTATTTGGAGACCCAGTACTTC. It specifies CASSPGTQYLETQYF.

The V call is TRBV4-2, the J call TRBJ1-2; 10 positions agree with TRBD1. The V segment lost 4 bases and the J segment 4 bases; nucleotides outside the gene matches: 6. Germline V lookup: CDR1 LGHNA, CDR2 YNFKEQ. The CDR3 covers 15 residues. The CDR3 DNA follows: TGTGCCAGCAGCCCCGGGACAGGGGATTTCTATGGCTACACCTTC. It is translated as CASSPGTGDFYGYTF.

The chain recombines TRBV5-1 with TRBJ2-1; TRBD2 might be the D (5 bases). Trimming left V 0 bases short and J 8 bases short, with 15 bases between. The CDR3 contains 15 residues. CDR1 and CDR2 from the germline V gene are SGHRS and YFSETQ. CDR3 sequence (DNA): TGCGCCAGCAGCTTGGTTCCGGGGTTCATAGATGAGCAGTTCTTC. This sequence encodes CASSLVPGFIDEQFF.

The rearrangement uses TRBV19 and TRBJ1-1, with 9 bases that match TRBD1. V shed 7 bases and J 10 bases; nucleotides not matched to a gene: 10. The CDR3 has 13 amino acids. Germline V gene lookup returns CDR1 LNHDA and CDR2 SQIVND (reference sequence). CDR3 sequence: CASNTPHRGRAFF. The CDR3, as DNA: TGTGCCAGTAACACCCCCCACAGGGGGCGAGCTTTCTTT.

The chain recombines TRBV7-9 with TRBJ1-1, with TRBD1 matching over 7 bases. With 2 bases clipped from V and 0 bases from J, the junction kept 9 bases outside the gene matches. The CDR3 has 17 amino acids. CDR1 is SEHNR, CDR2 FQNEAQ, per germline (reference sequence). CDR3 protein: CASSLYTSGTVNTEAFF. DNA for the CDR3: TGTGCCAGCAGCTTATACACCTCCGGGACAGTGAACACTGAAGCTTTCTTT.

The chain has TRBV18 and TRBJ2-2; tentatively, D is TRBD2 (6 bases). The CDR3 runs to 14 residues. Trimming left V 3 bases short and J 2 bases short, with 7 bases between. Germline CDR1 KGHSH, CDR2 LQKENI. CDR3 region: CASSPGGNTGELFF. Written as DNA, the CDR3 is TGTGCCAGCTCACCCGGGGGTAACACCGGGGAGCTGTTTTTT.

The CDR3 sequence is CASSLVTGDSPLHF. The CDR3 region has the DNA TGTGCCAGCAGCTTGGTGACAGGGGATTCACCCCTCCACTTT. The chain combines TRBV5-6 with TRBJ1-6, with 8 bases aligning to TRBD1. After removal of 0 bases from V and 8 bases from J, the junction contained 1 base not matched to a gene. Germline CDR1 reads SGHDT; CDR2 reads YYEEEE. The CDR3 loop spans 14 amino acids. Based on the CDR3 plus reference TRBV5-6 and TRBJ1-6, the full variable domain is DAGVTQSPTHLIKTRGQQVTLRCSPKSGHDTVSWYQQALGQGPQFIFQYYEEEERQRGNFPDRFSGHQFPNYSSELNVNALLLGDSALYLCASSLVTGDSPLHFGNGTRLTVT.

The chain joins TRBV7-8 to TRBJ1-1; a possible D gene is TRBD1 (5 bases). This CDR3 region has 14 residues. V was cut by 2 bases and J by 7 bases, with 14 bases left in between. Looked up from germline, CDR1 is SGHVS and CDR2 is FQNEAQ. CDR3 residues: CASSLQTAAYEAFF. The CDR3 nucleotides read TGTGCCAGCAGCTTACAGACAGCAGCTTATGAAGCTTTCTTT.

The J gene is TRBJ1-1, the V gene TRBV11-2, with 8 bases matching TRBD1. Trimming removed 3 bases from V and 1 base from J; junction bases left unmatched: 4. Germline V gene data show CDR1 as SGHAT and CDR2 as FQNNGV. CDR3 size: 15 residues. CDR3 sequence (DNA): TGTGCCAGCAGCTTGGACAGGGCTACGAACACTGAAGCTTTCTTT. It codes for CASSLDRATNTEAFF.

The CDR3 DNA reads as TGTGCCAGCAGCTTGGCTAGCGGGGGGGCGAACACCGGGGAGCTGTTTTTT. It yields the protein CASSLASGGANTGELFF. This rearrangement joins TRBV5-4 to TRBJ2-2; 12 bases line up with TRBD2. CDR1 is SGHNT and CDR2 is YYREEE in the germline V gene (reference sequence). The length of the CDR3 is 17 residues. Losses at the gene ends were 0 bases for V and 0 bases for J; bases not matched to a gene: 0.

V is TRBV28 and J is TRBJ2-5, with D possibly matching TRBD2 (5 bases). V shed 4 bases and J shed 2 bases, with 11 bases lying between them. This CDR3 is built from 14 residues. CDR1 is MDHEN, CDR2 SYDVKM, per germline. CDR3 sequence: CASSSWTGQETQYF. The CDR3 region has the DNA TGTGCCAGCAGTTCGTGGACGGGGCAAGAGACCCAGTACTTC. The complete variable domain, with remaining parts taken from reference TRBV28 and TRBJ2-5, reads DVKVTQSSRYLVKRTGEKVFLECVQDMDHENMFWYRQDPGLGLRLIYFSYDVKMKEKGDIPEGYSVSREKKERFSLILESASTNQTSMYLCASSSWTGQETQYFGPGTRLLVL.

The chain links TRBV30 to TRBJ2-7; 8 bases fit TRBD1. Germline V gene lookup returns CDR1 GTSNPN and CDR2 SVGIG (reference sequence). The length of the CDR3 is 15 residues. The trim removed 1 base at V and 5 bases at J, leaving 10 bases unmatched. The CDR3 region has the DNA TGTGCCTGGAGTGCCGGGACAGGCCTTCGAGACGAGCAGTACTTC. Protein sequence: CAWSAGTGLRDEQYF.

The chain combines TRBV19 with TRBJ2-6, with a possible D match to TRBD1 (6 bases). This CDR3 has 16 residues. The germline V and J ends were trimmed by 7 bases and 1 base, with 14 bases remaining between them. Germline values: CDR1 LNHDA, CDR2 SQIVND (reference sequence). In nucleotides, the CDR3 is TGTGCCAGTACCCCACGCGGACAGTCTGGGGCCAACGTCCTGACTTTC. Translating it yields CASTPRGQSGANVLTF.

Comment on this clone: The sample has other DNA sequences that encode this CDR3 too. J is TRBJ1-1 and V is TRBV7-9; a possible D gene is TRBD1 (5 bases). The CDR3 has 14 amino acids. Germline loops: CDR1 SEHNR, CDR2 FQNEAQ (reference sequence). V dropped 3 bases and J dropped 1 base, with 9 bases sitting between them. The CDR3 coding sequence is TGTGCCAGCAGCTTCGGACACCAGAACACTGAAGCTTTCTTT. This sequence encodes CASSFGHQNTEAFF.

The chain is built from TRBV5-6 and TRBJ1-3; D unclear. The CDR3 runs to 15 residues. CDR1 SGHDT and CDR2 YYEEEE come from the germline V gene. The V and J ends lost 0 bases and 0 bases respectively, with 7 bases between them. This chain's CDR3 is CASSLGPGSGNTIYF. The CDR3 DNA sequence: TGTGCCAGCAGCTTGGGCCCCGGCTCTGGAAACACCATATATTTT. Full variable domain (rest looked up from reference TRBV5-6 and TRBJ1-3): DAGVTQSPTHLIKTRGQQVTLRCSPKSGHDTVSWYQQALGQGPQFIFQYYEEEERQRGNFPDRFSGHQFPNYSSELNVNALLLGDSALYLCASSLGPGSGNTIYFGEGSWLTVV.

V gene TRBV18 combines with J gene TRBJ2-7; D possibly corresponds to TRBD2 (7 bases). This CDR3 is 14 amino acids long. The V gene lost 2 bases and the J gene lost 6 bases, with 14 bases spanning the gap. The germline CDR1 and CDR2 sequences are KGHSH and LQKENI. The CDR3 bases are TGTGCCAGCTCACCAGGGCAGGGGAGGGCCGAGCAGTACTTC. This codes for CASSPGQGRAEQYF.

The genes are TRBV3-1 (or the pseudogene TRBV3-2) and TRBJ1-2; D may be TRBD1 (5 bases). There are 14 residues in the CDR3. The germline CDR1 and CDR2 sequences are LGHDT and YNNKEL (reference sequence). Trimming left V 5 bases short and J 7 bases short, with 17 bases between. CDR3 loop: CASSYQGPVPGYTF. Here the CDR3 DNA reads TGTGCCAGCAGCTACCAGGGTCCAGTGCCTGGCTACACCTTC.

Remarks on this clone: Sequence at one end of the junction differs from germline and may be a read error. V gene TRBV7-7 combines with J gene TRBJ1-5; 8 bases are a match to TRBD1. CDR3 length: 17 residues. The germline V gene encodes CDR1 SSHAT and CDR2 FNYEAQ (reference sequence). For the CDR3, the DNA is TGTGCTAGCAGCTTCACTTGCCGACAGGGGCAGGGACAGCCCCAGCATTTT. It yields the protein CASSFTCRQGQGQPQHF.

This chain links TRBV2 with TRBJ1-1; TRBD1 agrees at 7 bases. CDR1 and CDR2 (germline): SNHLY, FYNNEI. This CDR3 has 14 amino acids. The junction had 8 bases not matched to a gene; V was cut back by 7 bases and J by 3 bases. CDR3: CASKKGASDTEAFF. The CDR3 nucleotides read TGTGCCAGCAAGAAGGGGGCGTCGGACACTGAAGCTTTCTTT.